These 15 T cell receptor beta chains originate from one sample sequenced in a study of shared clonotypes between healthy human individuals. This table comes from immunoSEQ multiplex PCR, and its TCRdb copy is limited to in-frame clones, with some not included. The sample yields some 790,000 clones, 55% to 75% seen once. The sequenced sample was memory CD4+ T cells sorted from blood. As for subset: CD45RA-negative fraction. Receptors originate from a woman aged 25 to 39 in good health.

Here the CDR3 DNA reads TGTGCCAGCAGCGCGACTAGCGGGAGTTATAATGAGCAGTTCTTC. It encodes CASSATSGSYNEQFF. The chain employs TRBV9 and TRBJ2-1; TRBD2 matches at 12 bases. V was clipped by 3 bases and J by 7 bases; unmatched bases: 5. Germline CDR1 is SGDLS and CDR2 is YYNGEE. The CDR3 totals 15 residues.

The V gene is TRBV7-3, the J gene TRBJ2-5, with D possibly matching TRBD2 (5 bases). The V end was cut by 5 bases, the J end by 5 bases, with 9 bases between. This CDR3 has 12 amino acids. Germline CDR1 SGHTA, CDR2 FQGTGA. CDR3 region: CASSLPGETQYF. The CDR3 nucleotides read TGTGCCAGCAGCCTCCCGGGGGAGACCCAGTACTTC.

V and J are TRBV23-1 and TRBJ1-6; D is uncertain. TRBV23-1 is an ORF, with its function uncertain. The CDR3 contains 12 residues. Trimming cost V 7 bases and J 7 bases, with 8 bases left between them. As DNA, the CDR3 is TGCGCCAGCAACCCAGACAATTCACCCCTCCACTTT. Amino acids: CASNPDNSPLHF.

V and J are TRBV11-2 and TRBJ2-3; possible D gene TRBD2, 6 bases. CDR3 size: 15 residues. CDR1 and CDR2 from the germline V gene are SGHAT and FQNNGV. The V and J ends lost 3 bases and 5 bases respectively, with 15 bases between them. As DNA, the CDR3 is TGTGCCAGCAGCTTGCGACTAGGTATGGGAGATACGCAGTATTTT. This codes for CASSLRLGMGDTQYF.

This chain connects TRBV27 to TRBJ2-3; D is perhaps TRBD2 (6 bases). The germline gives CDR1 MNHEY, CDR2 SMNVEV (reference sequence). This CDR3 is built from 15 residues. With 7 bases removed from V and 1 base from J, the gap between germline ends came to 15 bases. This chain's CDR3 is CASTKISSGTDTQYF. The CDR3 DNA reads as TGTGCCAGCACCAAGATCTCTAGCGGCACAGATACGCAGTATTTT.

This clone was seen a handful of times. The chain has TRBV7-2 and TRBJ1-2, with D perhaps matching TRBD1 (6 bases). This CDR3 has 15 residues. CDR1 and CDR2 from the germline V gene are SGHTA and FQGNSA. Trimming cost V 1 base and J 4 bases, with 13 bases left between them. The CDR3 DNA follows: TGTGCCAGCAGCTTAGTCGTAGGACAGACCTATGGCTACACCTTC. This sequence encodes CASSLVVGQTYGYTF.

The chain links TRBV2 to TRBJ2-3, with no clear D. There are 13 residues in the CDR3. Trimming shortened V by 4 bases and J by 8 bases, and 13 bases separated the two germline ends. Germline values: CDR1 SNHLY, CDR2 FYNNEI. CDR3 bases: TGTGCCAGCAGTGTTGCTGACCCAGGTACGCAGTATTTT. It codes for CASSVADPGTQYF.

The rearrangement uses TRBV28 and TRBJ1-2; 10 positions agree with TRBD1. Germline V gene lookup returns CDR1 MDHEN and CDR2 SYDVKM. The ends lost 9 bases at V and 5 bases at J; junction bases unmatched: 12. This CDR3 spans 15 amino acids. The CDR3 is CASLWRDRGGYGYTF. The CDR3, as DNA: TGTGCCAGTTTATGGAGGGACAGGGGAGGGTATGGCTACACCTTC.

Only one count was recorded for this clone. The rearrangement uses TRBV18 and TRBJ2-7; D gene unclear. Germline V lookup: CDR1 KGHSH, CDR2 LQKENI. Trimming removed 2 bases from V and 4 bases from J, with 9 bases in between. The CDR3 has 13 amino acids. CDR3 sequence reads: CASSPESGYEQYF. In DNA form, the CDR3 reads TGTGCCAGCTCACCAGAATCAGGTTACGAGCAGTACTTC.

V and J are TRBV10-1 and TRBJ1-4, with no clear D. Per germline, CDR1 WNHNN and CDR2 SYGVQD (reference sequence). The CDR3 length is 14 residues. Trimming pared 3 bases from V and 3 bases from J, leaving 8 bases between. CDR3 sequence: CASSDSGANEKLFF. For the CDR3, the DNA is TGCGCCAGCAGTGATAGCGGAGCTAATGAAAAACTGTTTTTT.

The chain combines TRBV21-1 with TRBJ1-2; no DNA check was done on the table's D call, TRBD1. TRBV21-1 is shown as a pseudogene. The CDR3 contains 14 residues. The CDR3 nucleotides read TGTGCCAGCAGCAAAAGACAGGGGAACTATGGCTACACCTTC. It translates to CASSKRQGNYGYTF.

V usage is TRBV19 and J usage is TRBJ1-2, with a tentative D call TRBD1 (5 bases). CDR3 length equals 17 residues. Looked up from germline, CDR1 is LNHDA and CDR2 is SQIVND (reference sequence). V was trimmed by 2 bases and J by 8 bases, leaving 24 bases between them. The CDR3 here is CASSILPRDPGPRGYTF. The CDR3 bases are TGTGCCAGTAGTATATTGCCCCGTGATCCAGGGCCTAGGGGCTACACCTTC.

J is TRBJ1-2 and V is TRBV28; TRBD1 is a possible D gene (5 bases). Germline values: CDR1 MDHEN, CDR2 SYDVKM. This CDR3 spans 16 amino acids. With 2 bases removed from V and 8 bases from J, the gap between germline ends came to 21 bases. The CDR3 loop reads CASSLGTGLPGGGYTF. Here the CDR3 DNA reads TGTGCCAGCAGTTTAGGTACAGGACTCCCGGGGGGGGGCTACACCTTC.

The chain employs TRBV27 and TRBJ1-1; 9 bases align to TRBD1. Per the germline V gene, CDR1 is MNHEY and CDR2 is SMNVEV (reference sequence). The CDR3 length is 16 residues. Trimming at V came to 5 bases and at J to 7 bases, leaving 14 bases not matched to a gene. The CDR3 DNA reads as TGTGCCAGCAGTGCGACGGGACAGGGAAGGGCGTATGAAGCTTTCTTT. It yields the protein CASSATGQGRAYEAFF.

The chain employs TRBV6-1 and TRBJ1-5, with 7 nucleotides matching TRBD1. Germline CDR1 and CDR2: MNHNS and SASEGT. With V trimmed by 7 bases and J by 4 bases, 10 bases remained unmatched. This CDR3 has 15 amino acids. CDR3 residues: CASTLHRGLNQPQHF. For the CDR3, the DNA is TGTGCCAGCACCCTACACAGGGGTCTTAATCAGCCCCAGCATTTT.